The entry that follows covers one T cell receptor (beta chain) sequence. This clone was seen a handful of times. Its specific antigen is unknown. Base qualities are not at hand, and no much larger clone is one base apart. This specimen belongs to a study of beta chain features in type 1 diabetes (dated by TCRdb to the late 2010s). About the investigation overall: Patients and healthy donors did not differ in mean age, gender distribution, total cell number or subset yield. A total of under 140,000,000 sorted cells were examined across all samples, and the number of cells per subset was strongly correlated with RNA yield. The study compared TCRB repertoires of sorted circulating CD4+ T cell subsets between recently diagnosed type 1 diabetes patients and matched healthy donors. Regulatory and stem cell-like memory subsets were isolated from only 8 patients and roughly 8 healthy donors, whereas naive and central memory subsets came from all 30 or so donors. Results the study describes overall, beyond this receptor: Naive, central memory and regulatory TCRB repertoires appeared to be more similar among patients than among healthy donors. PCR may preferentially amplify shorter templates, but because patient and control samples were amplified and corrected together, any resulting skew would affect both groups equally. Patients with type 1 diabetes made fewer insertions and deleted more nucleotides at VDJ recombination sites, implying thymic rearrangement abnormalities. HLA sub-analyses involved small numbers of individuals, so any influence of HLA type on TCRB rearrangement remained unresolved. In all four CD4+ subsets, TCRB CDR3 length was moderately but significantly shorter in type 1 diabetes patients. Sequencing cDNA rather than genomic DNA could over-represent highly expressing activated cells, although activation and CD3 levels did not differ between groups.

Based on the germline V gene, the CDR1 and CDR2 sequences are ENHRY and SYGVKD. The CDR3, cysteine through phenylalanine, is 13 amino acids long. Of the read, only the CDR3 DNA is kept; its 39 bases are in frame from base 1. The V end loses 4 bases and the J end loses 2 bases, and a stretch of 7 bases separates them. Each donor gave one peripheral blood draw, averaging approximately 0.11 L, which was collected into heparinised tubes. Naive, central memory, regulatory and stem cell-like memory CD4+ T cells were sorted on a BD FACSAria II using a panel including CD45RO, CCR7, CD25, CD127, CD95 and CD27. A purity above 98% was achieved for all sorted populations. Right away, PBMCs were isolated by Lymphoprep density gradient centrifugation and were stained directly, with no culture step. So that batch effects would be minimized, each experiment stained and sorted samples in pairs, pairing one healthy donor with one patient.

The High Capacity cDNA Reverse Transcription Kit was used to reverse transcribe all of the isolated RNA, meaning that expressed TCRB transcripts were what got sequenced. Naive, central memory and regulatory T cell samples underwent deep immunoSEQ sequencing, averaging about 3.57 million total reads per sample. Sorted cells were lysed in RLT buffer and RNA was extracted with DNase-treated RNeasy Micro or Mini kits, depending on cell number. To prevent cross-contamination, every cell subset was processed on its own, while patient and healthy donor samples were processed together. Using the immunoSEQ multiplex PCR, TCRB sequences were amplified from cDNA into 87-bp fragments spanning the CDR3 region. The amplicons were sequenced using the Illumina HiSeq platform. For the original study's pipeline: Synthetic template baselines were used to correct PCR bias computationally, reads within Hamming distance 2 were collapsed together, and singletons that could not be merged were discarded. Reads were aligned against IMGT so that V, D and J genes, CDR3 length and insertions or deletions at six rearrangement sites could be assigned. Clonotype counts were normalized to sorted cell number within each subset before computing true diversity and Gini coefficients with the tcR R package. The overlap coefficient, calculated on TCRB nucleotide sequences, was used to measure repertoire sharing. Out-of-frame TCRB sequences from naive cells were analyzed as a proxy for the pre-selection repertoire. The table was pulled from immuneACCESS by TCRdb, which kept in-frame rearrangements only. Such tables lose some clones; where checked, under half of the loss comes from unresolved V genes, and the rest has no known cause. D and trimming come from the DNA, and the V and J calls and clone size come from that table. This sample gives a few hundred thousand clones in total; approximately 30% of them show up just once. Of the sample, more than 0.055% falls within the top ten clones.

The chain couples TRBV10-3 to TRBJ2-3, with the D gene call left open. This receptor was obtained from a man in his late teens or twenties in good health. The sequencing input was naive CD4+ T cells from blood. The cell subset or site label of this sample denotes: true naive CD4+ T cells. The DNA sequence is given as TGTGCCATCAGTGGGCCGGACACAGATACGCAGTATTTT. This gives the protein CAISGPDTDTQYF.